These T cell receptor beta chains were read from a single sample in a study of cytomegalovirus exposure and HLA in healthy donors. TCRdb keeps only in-frame clones here, not all; method: immunoSEQ multiplex PCR. This sample has approximately 110,000 clones, with about four fifths found just once. Sequencing was performed on PBMCs. The receptor source for this set is a woman in her sixties in good health and CMV-seropositive. The CDR3 runs from the conserved cysteine through the conserved F or W. D genes are given only for firm matches. A clone size is listed for some rows: how often the clone was seen (once, few, many), or a class if it is expanded.

TRBD1	TRBV19	TRBJ1-4	.	TGTGCCAGTAGTATTGGAATTCAGGGGGTGAATGAAAAACTGTTTTTT	CASSIGIQGVNEKLFF
.	TRBV4-2	TRBJ1-2	.	TGTGCCAGCAGCCAAGGGTCGGGGGGAGCTAACTATGGCTACACCTTC	CASSQGSGGANYGYTF
.	TRBV6-1	TRBJ1-5	.	TGTGCCAGCATGCAGACAATTAATCAGCCCCAGCATTTT	CASMQTINQPQHF
TRBD1	TRBV4-1	TRBJ2-5	few	TGCGCCAGCAGCCAAGGACAGGGGGCTGGGACAAGAGAGACCCAGTACTTC	CASSQGQGAGTRETQYF
.	TRBV29-1	TRBJ2-3	.	TGCAGCGTTGCGGGTGATACGCAGTATTTT	CSVAGDTQYF
.	TRBV6-5	TRBJ1-2	.	TGTGCCAGCAGTTCCTTAACAGGGCTGGACTATGGCTACACCTTC	CASSSLTGLDYGYTF
.	TRBV27	TRBJ1-2	.	TGTGCCAGCAGTTTACTCTCAGGGGCCTATGGCTACACCTTC	CASSLLSGAYGYTF
.	TRBV20-1	TRBJ2-1	.	TGCAGTGCTAGACGGAGGAATGAGCAGTTCTTC	CSARRRNEQFF
TRBD1	TRBV6-1	TRBJ1-3	.	TGTGCCAGCTCCGGACAGGGTGGAAACACCATATATTTT	CASSGQGGNTIYF
TRBD2	TRBV5-1	TRBJ2-5	.	TGCGCCAGCAGCTTGGAATCCGGGACTATACTTCGTGGGTCCCAGTACTTC	CASSLESGTILRGSQYF
TRBD1	TRBV7-7	TRBJ2-5	.	TGTGCTAGCAGCATCCCTGGGACAGGGGGAGAGACCCAGTACTTC	CASSIPGTGGETQYF
TRBD1	TRBV27	TRBJ2-5	few	TGTGCCAGCAGCAGGGACAGGGGCCCTCAAGAGACCCAGTACTTC	CASSRDRGPQETQYF
.	TRBV10-1	TRBJ1-5	.	TGCGCCAGCTCCCGCGGGCCACAGCCCCAGCATTTT	CASSRGPQPQHF
TRBD1	TRBV9	TRBJ1-6	few	TGTGCCAGCAGCGTCCGGACAGGAAATAATTCACCCCTCCACTTT	CASSVRTGNNSPLHF
TRBD1	TRBV2	TRBJ2-3	.	TGTGCCAGCAGCGTTCAGGGACAGTTGAGGGATACGCAGTATTTT	CASSVQGQLRDTQYF